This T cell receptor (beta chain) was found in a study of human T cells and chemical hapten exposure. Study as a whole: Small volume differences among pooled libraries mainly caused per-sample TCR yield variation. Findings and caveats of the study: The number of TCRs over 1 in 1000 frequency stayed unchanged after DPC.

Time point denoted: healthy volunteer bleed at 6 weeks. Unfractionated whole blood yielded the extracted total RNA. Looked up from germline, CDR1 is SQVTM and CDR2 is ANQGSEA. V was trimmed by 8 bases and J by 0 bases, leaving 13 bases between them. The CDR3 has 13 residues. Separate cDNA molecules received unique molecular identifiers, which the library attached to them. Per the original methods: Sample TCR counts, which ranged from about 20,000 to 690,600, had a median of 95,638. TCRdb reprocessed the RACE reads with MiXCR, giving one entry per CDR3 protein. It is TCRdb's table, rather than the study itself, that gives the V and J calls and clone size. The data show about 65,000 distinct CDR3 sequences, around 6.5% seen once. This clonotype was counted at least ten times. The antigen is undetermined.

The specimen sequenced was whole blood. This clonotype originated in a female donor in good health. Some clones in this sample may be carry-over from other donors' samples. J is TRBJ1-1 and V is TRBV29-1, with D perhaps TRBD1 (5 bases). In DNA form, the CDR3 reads TGCAGCTCACGGGGGTACCTGAACACTGAAGCTTTCTTT. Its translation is CSSRGYLNTEAFF. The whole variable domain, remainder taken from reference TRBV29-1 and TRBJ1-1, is SAVISQKPSRDICQRGTSLTIQCQVDSQVTMMFWYRQQPGQSLTLIATANQGSEATYESGFVIDKFPISRPNLTFSTLTVSNMSPEDSSIYLCSSRGYLNTEAFFGQGTRLTVV.